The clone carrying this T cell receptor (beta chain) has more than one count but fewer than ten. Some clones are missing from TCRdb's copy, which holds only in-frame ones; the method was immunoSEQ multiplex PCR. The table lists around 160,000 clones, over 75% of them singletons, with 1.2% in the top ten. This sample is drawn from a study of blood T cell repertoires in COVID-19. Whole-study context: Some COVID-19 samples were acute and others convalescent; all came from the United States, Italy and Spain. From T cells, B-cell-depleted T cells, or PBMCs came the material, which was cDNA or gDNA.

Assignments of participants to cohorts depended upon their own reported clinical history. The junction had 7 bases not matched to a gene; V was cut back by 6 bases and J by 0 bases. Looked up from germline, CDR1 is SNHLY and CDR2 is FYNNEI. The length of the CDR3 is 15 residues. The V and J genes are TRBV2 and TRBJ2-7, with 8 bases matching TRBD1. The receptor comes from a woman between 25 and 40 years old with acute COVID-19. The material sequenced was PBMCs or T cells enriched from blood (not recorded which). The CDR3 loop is CASRVDRVPSYEQYF. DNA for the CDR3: TGTGCCAGCAGGGTGGACAGGGTACCCTCCTACGAGCAGTACTTC.